The 2 T cell receptor beta chains below all came from one sample that was sequenced in a study of blood T cell repertoires in COVID-19. The assay was immunoSEQ multiplex PCR, and TCRdb's table has in-frame clones only and misses some. The table has about 66,000 clones, around 77% seen once. Specimen: peripheral blood. All receptors come from a human donor in a cohort sampled during active COVID-19.

V and J are TRBV29-1 and TRBJ2-7; 7 bases are a match to TRBD1. The CDR3 loop spans 13 amino acids. Germline trimming cut 5 bases from V and 6 bases from J; bases unmatched to any gene: 10. Germline-derived CDR1 and CDR2 are SQVTM and ANQGSEA. The CDR3 spells CSVSTDRDSEQYF. In DNA form, the CDR3 reads TGCAGCGTTTCCACAGACAGGGACAGCGAGCAGTACTTC.

The chain is built from TRBV9 and TRBJ2-1, with D tentatively TRBD2 (6 bases). Germline CDR1 is SGDLS and CDR2 is YYNGEE. The CDR3 is 15 residues long. Deletions cut 3 bases from V and 8 bases from J, with 18 bases between. The CDR3 nucleotides read TGTGCCAGCAGCGCAAACCCCGGGACTTCCGATGAGCAGTTCTTC. Translation: CASSANPGTSDEQFF.